These 24 T cell receptor beta chains were sequenced from one sample in a study of shared clonotypes between healthy human individuals. Using immunoSEQ multiplex PCR, the repertoire was profiled, and TCRdb retains in-frame clones only, with some absent. The data show about 710,000 clones, around 73% seen once. The sample was memory CD4+ T cells sorted from blood. This sample's subset: CD45RA-negative fraction. These receptors were taken from a woman in her twenties or thirties in good health.

In the case of this clone: The identical CDR3 is also encoded by other nucleotide sequences in the sample. This chain uses TRBV5-1 with TRBJ2-1; D perhaps matches TRBD1 (6 bases). The CDR3 covers 15 residues. Trimming took 0 bases from V and 2 from J, leaving 9 bases between them. The germline V gene encodes CDR1 SGHRS and CDR2 YFSETQ. CDR3 DNA: TGCGCCAGCAGCTTGGCGTCAGGGGCCTACAATGAGCAGTTCTTC. Its translation is CASSLASGAYNEQFF.

The rearrangement joins TRBV28 to TRBJ1-5; D is undetermined. V was shortened by 7 bases and J by 5 bases, with 12 bases between the two germline ends. There are 13 residues in the CDR3. Germline CDR1 MDHEN, CDR2 SYDVKM. The CDR3 here is CASTIAGDQPQHF. The CDR3 nucleotides are TGTGCCAGCACCATAGCCGGGGATCAGCCCCAGCATTTT.

The chain combines TRBV18 with TRBJ1-3; D is unresolved. Per the germline V gene, CDR1 is KGHSH and CDR2 is LQKENI. This CDR3 contains 15 residues. With 6 bases removed from V and 4 bases from J, the gap between germline ends came to 16 bases. The CDR3, as DNA: TGTGCCAGCTCCCCAACTTCCTCGGGAGGAAACACCATATATTTT. It codes for CASSPTSSGGNTIYF.

This clone was seen a few times. The rearrangement joins TRBV19 to TRBJ2-5; D ambiguous. The CDR3 runs to 14 residues. The V and J ends lost 3 bases and 4 bases respectively, with 12 bases between them. Germline V CDR1 and CDR2: LNHDA, SQIVND (reference sequence). The CDR3 spells CASSIQANGETQYF. CDR3 in DNA: TGTGCCAGTAGTATTCAAGCGAATGGAGAGACCCAGTACTTC.

This clone was counted a few times. This sequence joins TRBV5-1 and TRBJ1-4; no clear D gene. V was cut by 0 bases and J by 0 bases, with 6 bases left in between. The CDR3 is made up of 15 amino acids. Per germline, CDR1 SGHRS and CDR2 YFSETQ. For the CDR3, the DNA is TGCGCCAGCAGCTTGGCACCCGCAACTAATGAAAAACTGTTTTTT. The encoded protein is CASSLAPATNEKLFF.

This chain uses TRBV28 with TRBJ1-1, with TRBD1 matching over 8 bases. V shed 3 bases, J shed 5 bases, and the junction held 8 bases outside the gene matches. The germline CDR1 and CDR2 sequences are MDHEN and SYDVKM. The CDR3 sequence is 15 residues long. The CDR3 sequence is CASSFSRGQGTEAFF. CDR3 in DNA: TGTGCCAGCAGTTTCTCCAGGGGGCAAGGAACTGAAGCTTTCTTT.

This clone was observed a single time. The chain carries TRBV19 and TRBJ2-5; D is uncertain. The CDR3 contains 12 residues. Trimming removed 9 bases from V and 2 bases from J, with 10 bases in between. Germline CDR1 and CDR2: LNHDA and SQIVND (reference sequence). CDR3 bases: TGTGCCAGCTCCGTAGGGCAAGAGACCCAGTACTTC. Its protein product is CASSVGQETQYF.

Concerning this clone itself: This sample also contains other DNA sequences that code for the same CDR3. The J gene is TRBJ2-7, the V gene TRBV6-1, with D possibly being TRBD1 (5 bases). Germline V gene sequence: CDR1 MNHNS, CDR2 SASEGT. V was cut by 7 bases and J by 3 bases, with 10 bases left in between. This CDR3 has 12 residues. The CDR3 DNA follows: TGTGCCAGCACCGAGACAGTCTACGAGCAGTACTTC. Encoded protein: CASTETVYEQYF.

The CDR3 protein is CASSRTGTGGVRNEQFF. CDR3 DNA: TGCGCCAGCAGCAGGACCGGGACAGGGGGCGTTAGGAATGAGCAGTTCTTC. The chain is built from TRBV5-1 and TRBJ2-1; 12 nucleotides match TRBD1. V gave up 4 bases and J gave up 7 bases; unmatched junction bases: 12. Germline lookup yields CDR1 SGHRS and CDR2 YFSETQ. The CDR3 runs to 17 residues.

To note about this clone: Other DNA sequences from this sample encode an identical CDR3 as well. The chain is built from TRBV25-1 and TRBJ2-7; 9 bases align to TRBD1. Germline trimming cut 4 bases from V and 2 bases from J; bases unmatched to any gene: 0. CDR1 MGHDK and CDR2 SYGVNS come from the germline V gene. There are 13 residues in the CDR3. CDR3 amino acids: CASSGQGAYEQYF. DNA of the CDR3: TGTGCCAGCAGTGGACAGGGGGCCTACGAGCAGTACTTC.

This chain uses TRBV5-1 with TRBJ1-4; maybe TRBD1 (6 bases). From germline, CDR1 is SGHRS and CDR2 YFSETQ. This CDR3 region has 14 residues. The V and J ends lost 4 bases and 7 bases respectively, with 14 bases between them. Here the CDR3 reads CASSPVGAGEKLFF. The CDR3, as DNA: TGCGCCAGCAGCCCGGTGGGGGCAGGTGAAAAACTGTTTTTT.

For this clone: Within the sample, other DNA sequences also encode this same CDR3. V and J are TRBV11-2 and TRBJ2-5; D is uncertain. The CDR3 covers 12 residues. Germline CDR1 reads SGHAT; CDR2 reads FQNNGV. V was clipped by 0 bases and J by 5 bases, with 4 bases between them. The CDR3 DNA reads TGTGCCAGCAGCTTAGAGTCGGAGACCCAGTACTTC. It translates to CASSLESETQYF. The complete variable domain, with remaining parts taken from reference TRBV11-2 and TRBJ2-5, reads EAGVAQSPRYKIIEKRQSVAFWCNPISGHATLYWYQQILGQGPKLLIQFQNNGVVDDSQLPKDRFSAERLKGVDSTLKIQPAKLEDSAVYLCASSLESETQYFGPGTRLLVL.

The J gene is TRBJ2-1, the V gene TRBV5-1; the D gene is possibly TRBD1 (6 bases). The germline CDR1 and CDR2 sequences are SGHRS and YFSETQ. Trimming stripped 0 bases from V and 6 bases from J, with 10 bases between. The CDR3 loop spans 14 amino acids. The CDR3 nucleotides read TGCGCCAGCAGCTTGGGGGCAGGGGCCAATGAGCAGTTCTTC. As protein: CASSLGAGANEQFF.

J is TRBJ1-5 and V is TRBV28, with 8 bases fitting TRBD1. V lost 1 base to trimming and J lost 5 bases; unmatched junction nucleotides: 4. CDR1 and CDR2 from the germline V gene are MDHEN and SYDVKM. The CDR3 length is 15 residues. CDR3 region: CASSLYDRGYQPQHF. The CDR3 DNA is TGTGCCAGCAGTTTATACGACAGGGGTTATCAGCCCCAGCATTTT.

In its sample, this clone was seen a few times. V usage is TRBV11-2 and J usage is TRBJ2-3, with 8 nucleotides matching TRBD1. Per the germline V gene, CDR1 is SGHAT and CDR2 is FQNNGV. The V and J ends lost 2 bases and 1 base, in that order; junction bases with no gene match: 11. CDR3 length equals 18 residues. CDR3 region: CASSLPPPTGAGTDTQYF. For the CDR3, the DNA is TGTGCCAGCAGCTTACCCCCTCCGACAGGGGCCGGCACAGATACGCAGTATTTT.

This clone was recorded many times. This sequence joins TRBV23-1 and TRBJ1-3; TRBD1 is a possible D gene (5 bases). TRBV23-1 is an ORF, and what it does is uncertain. The V and J ends lost 3 bases and 0 bases respectively, with 21 bases between them. There are 19 residues in the CDR3. The CDR3 region has the DNA TGCGCCAGCAGTCATTTGGAACGGGACTACGATAACTCTGGAAACACCATATATTTT. It specifies CASSHLERDYDNSGNTIYF.

This chain links TRBV6-1 with TRBJ1-3; no reliable D call. Germline V gene lookup returns CDR1 MNHNS and CDR2 SASEGT. The V and J ends lost 3 bases and 2 bases respectively, with 14 bases between them. The CDR3 extends over 16 amino acids. CDR3 DNA sequence: TGTGCCAGCAGTGAGGGAGCAGTTTTCCCTGGAAACACCATATATTTT. Protein product: CASSEGAVFPGNTIYF.

The chain uses TRBV2 and TRBJ1-2; possibly TRBD1 for D (6 bases). This CDR3 region has 15 residues. Germline loops: CDR1 SNHLY, CDR2 FYNNEI. Trimming removed 0 bases from V and 2 bases from J, with 10 bases in between. CDR3 nucleotides: TGTGCCAGCAGTGAAGCGGTGACAGGAAACTATGGCTACACCTTC. Amino acids: CASSEAVTGNYGYTF. Based on the CDR3 plus reference TRBV2 and TRBJ1-2, the full variable domain is EPEVTQTPSHQVTQMGQEVILRCVPISNHLYFYWYRQILGQKVEFLVSFYNNEISEKSEIFDDQFSVERPDGSNFTLKIRSTKLEDSAMYFCASSEAVTGNYGYTFGSGTRLTVV.

This sequence joins TRBV18 and TRBJ1-5, with D tentatively TRBD1 (6 bases). Trimming removed 4 bases at V and 8 bases at J, with 18 bases between. In germline, CDR1 is KGHSH, CDR2 LQKENI. This CDR3 has 15 residues. Here the CDR3 DNA reads TGTGCCAGCTCACTCCGACAGGCGGGTTTGGAGCCCCAGCATTTT. Its translation: CASSLRQAGLEPQHF.

The V call is TRBV19, the J call TRBJ1-2; no reliable D call. Germline-derived CDR1 and CDR2 are LNHDA and SQIVND (reference sequence). V gave up 7 bases and J gave up 7 bases, with 22 bases separating them. The CDR3 has 15 amino acids. The CDR3 bases are TGTGCCAGTACGGGCGGGAGGGCCCCCGTTGGTGGCTACACCTTC. Translating it yields CASTGGRAPVGGYTF. The variable domain in full, with the rest retrieved from reference TRBV19 and TRBJ1-2, is DGGITQSPKYLFRKEGQNVTLSCEQNLNHDAMYWYRQDPGQGLRLIYYSQIVNDFQKGDIAEGYSVSREKKESFPLTVTSAQKNPTAFYLCASTGGRAPVGGYTFGSGTRLTVV.

This clone was seen at least ten times. J is TRBJ1-3 and V is TRBV9; no firm D call. Germline loops: CDR1 SGDLS, CDR2 YYNGEE. The CDR3 covers 18 residues. V dropped 2 bases and J dropped 0 bases, with 18 bases sitting between them. CDR3 protein: CASSVILRTLDSGNTIYF. The CDR3 DNA follows: TGTGCCAGCAGCGTTATTCTGAGAACTCTAGACTCTGGAAACACCATATATTTT.

A single count supports this clone. This chain uses TRBV5-4 with TRBJ2-3; 13 bases are shared with TRBD2. V trimming: 4 bases; J trimming: 6 bases; junction bases outside the gene matches: 8. Germline loops: CDR1 SGHNT, CDR2 YYREEE (reference sequence). There are 16 residues in the CDR3. The CDR3 sequence is CASSVPLAGGPDTQYF. Here the CDR3 DNA reads TGTGCCAGCAGCGTACCACTAGCGGGAGGGCCGGATACGCAGTATTTT.

The table lists this clone with a count of one. The V gene is TRBV5-4, the J gene TRBJ2-7; D unresolved. Per the germline V gene, CDR1 is SGHNT and CDR2 is YYREEE (reference sequence). V was shortened by 4 bases and J by 3 bases, with 14 bases between the two germline ends. CDR3 length: 14 residues. CDR3 loop: CASSQDLVFYEQYF. In DNA, the CDR3 is TGTGCCAGCAGCCAAGATTTGGTCTTCTACGAGCAGTACTTC.

This clone occurred many times. V and J are TRBV28 and TRBJ2-5; TRBD1 matches at 8 bases. The CDR3 consists of 15 residues. V lost 6 bases and J lost 2; bases outside the gene matches: 8. Per the germline V gene, CDR1 is MDHEN and CDR2 is SYDVKM. The DNA for the CDR3 is TGTGCCAGCAGGACAGGGGACGCAAAGCAAGAGACCCAGTACTTC. As protein: CASRTGDAKQETQYF.